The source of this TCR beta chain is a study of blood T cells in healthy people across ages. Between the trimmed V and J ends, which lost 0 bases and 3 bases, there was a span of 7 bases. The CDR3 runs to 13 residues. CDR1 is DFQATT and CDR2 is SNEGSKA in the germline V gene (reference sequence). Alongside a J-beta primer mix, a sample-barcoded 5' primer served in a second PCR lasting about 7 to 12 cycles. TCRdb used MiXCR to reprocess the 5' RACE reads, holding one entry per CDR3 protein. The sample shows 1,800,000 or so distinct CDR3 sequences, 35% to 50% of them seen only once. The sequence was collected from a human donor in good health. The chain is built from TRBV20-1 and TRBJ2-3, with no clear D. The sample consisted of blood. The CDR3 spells CSAREPLTDTQYF. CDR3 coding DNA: TGCAGTGCTAGAGAACCTCTGACAGATACGCAGTATTTT.